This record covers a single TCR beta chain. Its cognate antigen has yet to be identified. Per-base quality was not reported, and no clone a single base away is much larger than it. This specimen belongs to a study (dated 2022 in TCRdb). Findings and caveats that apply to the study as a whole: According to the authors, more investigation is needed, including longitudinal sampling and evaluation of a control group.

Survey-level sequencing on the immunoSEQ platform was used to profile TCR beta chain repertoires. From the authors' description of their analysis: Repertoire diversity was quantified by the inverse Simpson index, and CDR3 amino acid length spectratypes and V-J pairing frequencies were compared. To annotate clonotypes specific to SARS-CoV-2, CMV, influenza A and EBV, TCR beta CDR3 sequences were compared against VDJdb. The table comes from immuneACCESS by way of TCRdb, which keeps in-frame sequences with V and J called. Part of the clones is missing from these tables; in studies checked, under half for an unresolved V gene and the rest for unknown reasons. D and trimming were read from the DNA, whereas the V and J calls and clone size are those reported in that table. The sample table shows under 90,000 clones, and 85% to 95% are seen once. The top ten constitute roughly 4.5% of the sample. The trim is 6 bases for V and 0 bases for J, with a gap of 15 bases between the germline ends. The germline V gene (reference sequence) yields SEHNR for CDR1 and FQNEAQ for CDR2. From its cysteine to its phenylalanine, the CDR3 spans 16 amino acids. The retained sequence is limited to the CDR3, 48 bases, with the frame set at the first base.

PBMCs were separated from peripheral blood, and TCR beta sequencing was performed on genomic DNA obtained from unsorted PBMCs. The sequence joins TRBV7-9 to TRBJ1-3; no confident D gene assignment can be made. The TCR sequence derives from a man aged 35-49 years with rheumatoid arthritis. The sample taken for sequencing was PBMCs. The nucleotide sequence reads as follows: TGTGCCAGCAGTACCGGACTTCTGAGCTCTGGAAACACCATATATTTT. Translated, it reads CASSTGLLSSGNTIYF.